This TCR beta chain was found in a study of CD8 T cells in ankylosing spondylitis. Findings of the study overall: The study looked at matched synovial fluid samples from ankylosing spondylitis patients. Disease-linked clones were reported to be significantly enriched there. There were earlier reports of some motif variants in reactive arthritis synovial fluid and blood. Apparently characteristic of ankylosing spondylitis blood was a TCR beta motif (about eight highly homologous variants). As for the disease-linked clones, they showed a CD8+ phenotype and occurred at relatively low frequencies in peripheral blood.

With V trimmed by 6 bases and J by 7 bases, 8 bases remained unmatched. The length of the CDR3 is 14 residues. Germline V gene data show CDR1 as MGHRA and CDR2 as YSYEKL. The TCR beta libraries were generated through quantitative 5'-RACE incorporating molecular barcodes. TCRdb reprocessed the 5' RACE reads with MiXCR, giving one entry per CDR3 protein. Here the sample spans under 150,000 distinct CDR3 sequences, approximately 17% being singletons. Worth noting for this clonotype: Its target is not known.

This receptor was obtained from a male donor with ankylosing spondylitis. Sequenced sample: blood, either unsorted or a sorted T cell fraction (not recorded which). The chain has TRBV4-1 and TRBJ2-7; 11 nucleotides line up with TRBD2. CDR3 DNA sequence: TGCGCCAGCAGACAACTAGCGGGGGCTAGGGAGCAGTACTTC. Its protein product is CASRQLAGAREQYF.